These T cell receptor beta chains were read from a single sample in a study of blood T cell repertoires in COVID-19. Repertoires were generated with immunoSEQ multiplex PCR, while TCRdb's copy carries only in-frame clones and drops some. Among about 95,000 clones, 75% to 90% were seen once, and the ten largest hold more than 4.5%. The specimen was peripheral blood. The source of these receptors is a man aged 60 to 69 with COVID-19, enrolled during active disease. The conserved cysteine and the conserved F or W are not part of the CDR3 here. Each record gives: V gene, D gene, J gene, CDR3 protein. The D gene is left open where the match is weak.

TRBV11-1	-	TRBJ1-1	ASSLSGNTEAF
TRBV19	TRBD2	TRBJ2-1	ASTSSGRMGTNEQF
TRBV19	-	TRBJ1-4	ASSIEQFNEKLF
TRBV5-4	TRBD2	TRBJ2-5	ASSSGVTSGSSETQY
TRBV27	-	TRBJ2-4	ASSLGAGRAKNIQY
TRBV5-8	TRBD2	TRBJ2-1	ASSWSGRSYNEQF
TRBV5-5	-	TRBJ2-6	ATERGGPGANVLT
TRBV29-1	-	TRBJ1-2	SVKGSGGELVDGYT
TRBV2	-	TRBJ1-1	ASSGQVDSNTEAF
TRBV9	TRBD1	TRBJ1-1	ASSVAGTGGTEAF
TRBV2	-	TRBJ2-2	ASTNWGGGISGELF
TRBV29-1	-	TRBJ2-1	SVVGAGNNEQF
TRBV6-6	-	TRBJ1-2	ASSPLSYGYT
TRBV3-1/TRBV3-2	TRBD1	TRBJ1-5	ASSLGDRGQPQH
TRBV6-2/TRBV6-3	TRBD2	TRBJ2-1	ASSYRRLASNEQF
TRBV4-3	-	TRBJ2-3	ASSQKGRRTDTQY
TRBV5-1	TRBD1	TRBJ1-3	ASSAETGVNTIY
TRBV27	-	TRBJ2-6	ASHDSSGANVLT
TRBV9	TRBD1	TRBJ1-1	ASSGGTGGLNTEAF
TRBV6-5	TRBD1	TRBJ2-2	ASRLGQAGTGELF
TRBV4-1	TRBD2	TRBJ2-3	ASSQESSGAGDTQY
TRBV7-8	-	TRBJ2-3	ASSPSLAVDTQY
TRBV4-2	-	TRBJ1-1	ASSQEGTVNTEAF
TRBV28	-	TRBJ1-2	ASSLQVGNYGYT
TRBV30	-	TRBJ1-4	AWSPPGGKEKLF
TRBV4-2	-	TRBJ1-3	ASSFRGARGNTIY
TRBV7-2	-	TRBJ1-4	ASTKGVTNEKLF
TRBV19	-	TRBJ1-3	ASSPTELNTIY
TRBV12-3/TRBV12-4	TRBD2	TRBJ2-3	ASSPLAGPRD
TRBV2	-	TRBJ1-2	ASSDREAYGYT
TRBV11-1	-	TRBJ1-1	ASSPGMAQRNTEAF
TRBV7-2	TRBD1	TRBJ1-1	ASSLATGGLEAF